Below, 22 T cell receptor beta chains from the same sample are listed, as sequenced in a study of blood T cell repertoires in COVID-19. Profiling relied on immunoSEQ multiplex PCR, and the TCRdb table lists in-frame clones only, not all of them. The table lists 300,000 to 350,000 clones, roughly 90% of them singletons, with 2.5% to 3.5% in the top ten. The sample consisted of peripheral blood. These receptors all stem from a woman between 25 and 40 years old with COVID-19, enrolled during active disease.

The CDR3 reads CASSVVGQGGSEAFF. CDR3 nucleotides: TGTGCCAGCAGCGTAGTGGGACAGGGGGGATCTGAAGCTTTCTTT. V usage is TRBV9 and J usage is TRBJ1-1, with 11 bases aligning to TRBD1. The V gene end was trimmed by 0 bases and the J gene end by 6 bases; junction bases not matched to a gene: 4. This CDR3 spans 15 amino acids. Germline assignment: CDR1 SGDLS and CDR2 YYNGEE. Full variable domain (missing parts from reference TRBV9 and TRBJ1-1): DSGVTQTPKHLITATGQRVTLRCSPRSGDLSVYWYQQSLDQGLQFLIQYYNGEERAKGNILERFSAQQFPDLHSELNLSSLELGDSALYFCASSVVGQGGSEAFFGQGTRLTVV.

This chain links TRBV5-1 with TRBJ2-1, with unresolved D. This CDR3 comprises 16 residues. Trimming stripped 4 bases from V and 0 bases from J, with 14 bases between. CDR1 is SGHRS and CDR2 is YFSETQ in the germline V gene. CDR3 sequence reads: CASSPLAHSSYNEQFF. DNA for the CDR3: TGCGCCAGCAGCCCTCTTGCCCACAGCTCCTACAATGAGCAGTTCTTC. Combining the CDR3 with reference TRBV5-1 and TRBJ2-1 gives the whole variable domain KAGVTQTPRYLIKTRGQQVTLSCSPISGHRSVSWYQQTPGQGLQFLFEYFSETQRNKGNFPGRFSGRQFSNSRSEMNVSTLELGDSALYLCASSPLAHSSYNEQFFGPGTRLTVL.

The rearrangement uses TRBV5-5 and TRBJ1-1; 9 nucleotides align to TRBD1. The CDR3 is made up of 14 amino acids. Germline CDR1 SGHKS, CDR2 YYEKEE (reference sequence). V gave up 0 bases and J gave up 3 bases; unmatched junction bases: 0. CDR3 sequence reads: CASSLGTGDTEAFF. The CDR3 bases are TGTGCCAGCAGCTTGGGGACAGGGGACACTGAAGCTTTCTTT.

The chain links TRBV19 to TRBJ1-5; D unresolved. V dropped 10 bases and J dropped 5 bases, with 15 bases sitting between them. CDR1 and CDR2 from the germline V gene are LNHDA and SQIVND (reference sequence). The CDR3 has 13 residues. The CDR3 DNA reads TGTGCCACTCGACCAGCGGGTTATCAGCCCCAGCATTTT. The encoded protein is CATRPAGYQPQHF. Using reference TRBV19 and TRBJ1-5 for the parts outside the CDR3, the full variable domain is DGGITQSPKYLFRKEGQNVTLSCEQNLNHDAMYWYRQDPGQGLRLIYYSQIVNDFQKGDIAEGYSVSREKKESFPLTVTSAQKNPTAFYLCATRPAGYQPQHFGDGTRLSIL.

V and J are TRBV7-9 and TRBJ2-1, with 10 bases lining up with TRBD2. Germline assignment: CDR1 SEHNR and CDR2 FQNEAQ (reference sequence). This CDR3 contains 14 residues. J gave up 9 bases and V 4 bases, and 6 bases lay outside the gene matches. CDR3 amino acids: CASSSERTSGEQFF. The DNA for the CDR3 is TGTGCCAGCAGCTCCGAAAGGACTAGCGGTGAGCAGTTCTTC.

V gene TRBV18 combines with J gene TRBJ2-1; 16 nucleotides align to TRBD2. Germline trimming cut 5 bases from V and 8 bases from J; bases unmatched to any gene: 6. Germline V lookup: CDR1 KGHSH, CDR2 LQKENI. The CDR3 runs 16 residues. The CDR3 spells CASSAGTSGRADEQFF. For the CDR3, the DNA is TGTGCCAGCTCAGCAGGGACTAGCGGGAGGGCGGATGAGCAGTTCTTC.

The rearrangement joins TRBV10-3 to TRBJ1-6; unclear D gene. Deletions cut 0 bases from V and 4 bases from J, with 4 bases between. The germline V gene has CDR1 ENHRY and CDR2 SYGVKD. This CDR3 is 14 amino acids long. The CDR3 spells CAISESAYNSPLHF. The CDR3 region has the DNA TGTGCCATCAGTGAGTCGGCTTATAATTCACCCCTCCACTTT.

A few counts support this clone. The chain has TRBV2 and TRBJ1-1; D perhaps matches TRBD1 (6 bases). Trimming cost V 7 bases and J 3 bases, with 21 bases left between them. The CDR3 runs 16 residues. Germline V gene data show CDR1 as SNHLY and CDR2 as FYNNEI. Here the CDR3 DNA reads TGTGCCAGCACCACATCCACGGGGGGCTTTGACACTGAAGCTTTCTTT. It codes for CASTTSTGGFDTEAFF.

The V call is TRBV30, the J call TRBJ2-7, with a possible D match to TRBD1 (6 bases). Trimming took 3 bases from V and 6 from J, leaving 15 bases between them. Looked up from germline, CDR1 is GTSNPN and CDR2 is SVGIG (reference sequence). The CDR3 has 13 amino acids. CDR3 region: CAWRIPQGTEQYF. CDR3 bases: TGTGCCTGGAGAATTCCACAGGGAACCGAGCAGTACTTC.

The rearrangement joins TRBV7-9 to TRBJ2-2; 11 bases map to TRBD1. The CDR3 is 15 residues long. Germline CDR1 and CDR2: SEHNR and FQNEAQ (reference sequence). V gave up 5 bases and J gave up 5 bases; unmatched junction bases: 4. Written as DNA, the CDR3 is TGTGCCAGCAGCCCCGGGACAGGGGGGACCGGGGAGCTGTTTTTT. As protein: CASSPGTGGTGELFF.

This rearrangement joins TRBV28 to TRBJ2-1; 7 nucleotides line up with TRBD1. V lost 8 bases and J lost 6; bases outside the gene matches: 16. Per the germline V gene, CDR1 is MDHEN and CDR2 is SYDVKM. CDR3 length: 16 amino acids. The DNA of the CDR3 is TGTGCCAGCGGAGGTATCGGGACAGTCCGTGTCAATGAGCAGTTCTTC. This gives the protein CASGGIGTVRVNEQFF.

This chain uses TRBV5-6 with TRBJ2-2, with TRBD1 matching 10 bases. The CDR3 sequence is 14 residues long. With 4 bases clipped from V and 6 bases from J, the junction kept 3 bases outside the gene matches. Germline lookup yields CDR1 SGHDT and CDR2 YYEEEE. CDR3 DNA sequence: TGTGCCAGCAGCCGGGACAGGGGAGCCGGGGAGCTGTTTTTT. As protein: CASSRDRGAGELFF.

V and J are TRBV5-1 and TRBJ2-2; TRBD2 matches at 11 bases. CDR1 is SGHRS and CDR2 is YFSETQ in the germline V gene. The V gene end was trimmed by 4 bases and the J gene end by 4 bases; junction bases not matched to a gene: 3. This CDR3 has 15 amino acids. The CDR3 region is CASSTTSGSTGELFF. CDR3 bases: TGCGCCAGCAGCACTACTAGCGGGAGCACCGGGGAGCTGTTTTTT.

The V gene is TRBV11-2, the J gene TRBJ2-3; TRBD2 matches 11 bases. In germline, CDR1 is SGHAT, CDR2 FQNNGV. V lost 3 bases and J lost 8; bases outside the gene matches: 4. This CDR3 spans 14 amino acids. The CDR3 coding sequence is TGTGCCAGCAGCTTTACTAGCGGGAGTACTACGCAGTATTTT. It encodes CASSFTSGSTTQYF.

This sequence joins TRBV5-1 and TRBJ2-1; 11 nucleotides agree with TRBD2. The V gene's germline CDR1 is SGHRS and CDR2 YFSETQ. After removal of 2 bases from V and 7 bases from J, the junction contained 11 bases not matched to a gene. This CDR3 region has 17 residues. CDR3 sequence: CASSFELAGVFANEQFF. The CDR3 DNA sequence: TGCGCCAGCAGCTTCGAACTAGCGGGAGTTTTTGCGAATGAGCAGTTCTTC.

The chain recombines TRBV5-4 with TRBJ2-1, with 9 bases identical to TRBD1. After removal of 4 bases from V and 8 bases from J, the junction contained 7 bases not matched to a gene. From germline, CDR1 is SGHNT and CDR2 YYREEE (reference sequence). This CDR3 is 14 amino acids long. CDR3 DNA: TGTGCCAGCAGCAAAGGACAGGGGATCCATGAGCAGTTCTTC. It encodes CASSKGQGIHEQFF.

This rearrangement joins TRBV7-9 to TRBJ2-1; D gene uncertain. The CDR3 contains 11 residues. Trimming took 5 bases from V and 9 from J, leaving 8 bases between them. Germline V gives CDR1 SEHNR, CDR2 FQNEAQ (reference sequence). This CDR3 reads CASSPLSEQFF. DNA for the CDR3: TGTGCCAGCAGCCCCTTGAGTGAGCAGTTCTTC.

The CDR3 DNA is TGTGCCAGCAGCTTCCTCCGGGACAAGGGGCCTTACGAGCAGTACTTC. Its protein product is CASSFLRDKGPYEQYF. V is TRBV5-6 and J is TRBJ2-7, with D perhaps TRBD1 (6 bases). V was shortened by 2 bases and J by 4 bases, with 19 bases between the two germline ends. CDR1 and CDR2 (germline): SGHDT, YYEEEE. This CDR3 has 16 amino acids.

The chain combines TRBV2 with TRBJ1-2; 7 bases are shared with TRBD1. This CDR3 contains 14 residues. With V trimmed by 6 bases and J by 0 bases, 4 bases remained unmatched. Germline V gene lookup returns CDR1 SNHLY and CDR2 FYNNEI. The CDR3: CASSPGTANYGYTF. The CDR3 DNA follows: TGTGCCAGCAGCCCCGGGACAGCTAACTATGGCTACACCTTC.

The V and J genes are TRBV7-9 and TRBJ2-1, with 9 nucleotides matching TRBD1. In germline, CDR1 is SEHNR, CDR2 FQNEAQ (reference sequence). V was clipped by 8 bases and J by 3 bases; unmatched bases: 11. The CDR3 is made up of 16 amino acids. Here the CDR3 reads CASDTPGTGSYNEQFF. The DNA of the CDR3 is TGTGCCAGCGACACGCCCGGGACAGGGAGCTACAATGAGCAGTTCTTC.

The chain links TRBV11-2 to TRBJ1-2; D gene ambiguous. The ends were cut back, 4 bases at V and 4 bases at J, with 10 bases in the middle. Germline loops: CDR1 SGHAT, CDR2 FQNNGV. This CDR3 is 13 amino acids long. CDR3 region: CASSSGGIYGYTF. The DNA of the CDR3 is TGTGCCAGCAGCTCGGGCGGGATCTATGGCTACACCTTC.

The gene calls are TRBV11-3 and TRBJ2-7, with D perhaps TRBD1 (5 bases). The V gene lost 6 bases and the J gene lost 3 bases, with 12 bases spanning the gap. The CDR3 runs to 13 residues. CDR1 is SGHNT and CDR2 is YENEEA in the germline V gene. The CDR3, as DNA: TGTGCCAGCAGTAGGGGTGGGGTCTACGAGCAGTACTTC. Protein product: CASSRGGVYEQYF. Together with reference TRBV11-3 and TRBJ2-7, the CDR3 gives the full variable domain: EAGVVQSPRYKIIEKKQPVAFWCNPISGHNTLYWYLQNLGQGPELLIRYENEEAVDDSQLPKDRFSAERLKGVDSTLKIQPAELGDSAVYLCASSRGGVYEQYFGPGTRLTVT.